This TCR beta chain is drawn from a study of T cells expressing NK-cell markers. The overall study: Underlying the TCR beta repertoires were sorted CD3+CD56+NKG2C+, CD3+CD56+NKG2C- and CD3+CD56-NKG2C+ T cells.

TCRdb reworked the 5' RACE reads into one entry per CDR3 protein, no DNA. This table holds a few hundred thousand distinct CDR3 sequences. As for this clonotype: The antigen is unknown.

Study outcomes and limitations: For 6 or 7 donors, the dominant NKG2C+ clonotypes made up about 1.0-7.5% of their CD8+ T cells. The leading position in the CD3+CD56-NKG2C+ fraction of several donors also went to these clonotypes.

The germline gives CDR1 SNHLY, CDR2 FYNNEI. The length of the CDR3 is 13 residues. Sequenced input: blood T cells: a sorted CD56 or NKG2C T cell subset, CD4+ or CD8+ T cells, or bulk PBMC T cells (not recorded which). The receptor's source is a woman in her 50s in good health. The gene calls are TRBV2 and TRBJ2-5; TCRdb's D call of TRBD1 is untestable without DNA. CDR3 residues: CASTGRERETQYF.